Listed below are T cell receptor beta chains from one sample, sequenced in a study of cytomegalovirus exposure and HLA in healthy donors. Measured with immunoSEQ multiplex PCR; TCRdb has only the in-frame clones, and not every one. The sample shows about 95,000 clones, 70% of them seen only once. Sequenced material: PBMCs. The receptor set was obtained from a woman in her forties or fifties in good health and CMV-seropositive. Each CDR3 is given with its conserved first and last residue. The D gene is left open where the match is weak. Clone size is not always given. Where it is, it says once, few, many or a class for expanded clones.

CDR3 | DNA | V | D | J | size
CAISGDRGSLEAFF | TGTGCCATCAGTGGGGACAGGGGCAGCCTCGAGGCTTTCTTT | TRBV10-3 | TRBD1 | TRBJ1-1 | -
CASSPFGRQALSGANVLTF | TGCGCCAGCAGCCCCTTCGGAAGACAGGCCCTCTCTGGGGCCAACGTCCTGACTTTC | TRBV4-1 | - | TRBJ2-6 | once
CASSVGDRTSWGGYEQYF | TGTGCCAGCAGCGTAGGAGACCGGACTAGCTGGGGTGGCTACGAGCAGTACTTC | TRBV9 | TRBD2 | TRBJ2-7 | few
CASSSGLGSEQFF | TGCGCCAGCAGCTCCGGACTAGGCTCCGAGCAGTTCTTC | TRBV5-1 | TRBD2 | TRBJ2-1 | few
CASSVDPTGALGSQHF | TGTGCCAGCAGCGTAGACCCGACAGGGGCCCTCGGGTCCCAGCATTTT | TRBV9 | TRBD1 | TRBJ1-5 | few
CASSTRGASGRAYIGEQYF | TGTGCCAGCAGCACCAGGGGTGCTAGCGGGAGGGCCTATATCGGCGAGCAGTACTTC | TRBV27 | TRBD2 | TRBJ2-7 | -
CASSSNLAGRYNEQFF | TGCGCCAGCAGTTCGAACCTAGCGGGAAGGTACAATGAGCAGTTCTTC | TRBV5-1 | TRBD2 | TRBJ2-1 | -
CASSQRQVEQYF | TGTGCCAGCAGTCAACGACAGGTCGAGCAGTACTTC | TRBV28 | - | TRBJ2-7 | -
CASMARGMRDGELFF | TGTGCCAGCATGGCCCGGGGTATGAGGGACGGGGAGCTGTTTTTT | TRBV25-1 | - | TRBJ2-2 | once
CASSDHSPPREQYF | TGTGCCAGCAGCGATCACTCACCCCCACGAGAGCAGTACTTC | TRBV27 | - | TRBJ2-7 | -
CASSLDGTAGLSGTGELFF | TGTGCCAGCAGCTTAGACGGGACAGCGGGCCTGTCGGGTACCGGGGAGCTGTTTTTT | TRBV7-2 | - | TRBJ2-2 | -
CASSDQDSLRILAKNIQYF | TGTGCCAGCAGTGACCAGGACAGTCTACGAATTCTAGCCAAAAACATTCAGTACTTC | TRBV6-4 | - | TRBJ2-4 | -
CSASPRETQYF | TGCAGTGCTAGTCCCCGGGAGACCCAGTACTTC | TRBV20-1 | - | TRBJ2-5 | -
CASSRVRGREQFF | TGTGCCAGCAGCCGAGTCAGAGGGCGGGAGCAGTTCTTC | TRBV5-5 | - | TRBJ2-1 | few
CASSSGTGGWETQYF | TGTGCCAGCTCCTCCGGGACAGGGGGATGGGAGACCCAGTACTTC | TRBV28 | TRBD1 | TRBJ2-5 | -
CASKGGWHEAFF | TGTGCCAGCAAAGGGGGTTGGCATGAAGCTTTCTTT | TRBV28 | - | TRBJ1-1 | -
CASSFWEGAEAFF | TGTGCCAGCAGCTTTTGGGAAGGGGCCGAAGCTTTCTTT | TRBV7-2 | - | TRBJ1-1 | -
CASNEGRRYEQYF | TGTGCCAGCAATGAGGGGCGCCGCTACGAGCAGTACTTC | TRBV2 | - | TRBJ2-7 | -
CASSDEGTVIYEQYF | TGTGCCAGCAGCGATGAAGGGACAGTTATTTACGAGCAGTACTTC | TRBV25-1 | TRBD1 | TRBJ2-7 | few
CASTGVYEQYF | TGTGCCAGCACGGGGGTCTACGAGCAGTACTTC | TRBV28 | - | TRBJ2-7 | -
CASSLRQGKSREQYF | TGTGCCAGCAGCTTAAGACAGGGAAAGTCGCGCGAGCAGTACTTC | TRBV7-2 | TRBD1 | TRBJ2-7 | -
CASSVGLAQIQETQYF | TGTGCCAGCAGCGTAGGACTAGCGCAGATCCAAGAGACCCAGTACTTC | TRBV9 | TRBD2 | TRBJ2-5 | -
CSVEEAASGETQYF | TGCAGCGTTGAAGAGGCGGCCTCAGGGGAGACCCAGTACTTC | TRBV29-1 | - | TRBJ2-5 | -
CAITQGQGGYGYTF | TGTGCCATCACCCAAGGACAGGGAGGCTATGGCTACACCTTC | TRBV10-3 | TRBD1 | TRBJ1-2 | -
CASSYSDRAREPQHF | TGTGCCAGCAGTTACTCAGACAGGGCCAGGGAGCCCCAGCATTTT | TRBV6-5 | TRBD1 | TRBJ1-5 | few
CATSLTSGSHEQYF | TGCGCCACCTCCCTGACTAGCGGGAGCCACGAGCAGTACTTC | TRBV5-1 | TRBD2 | TRBJ2-7 | -
CASSQDRSLIGDEQFF | TGCGCCAGCAGCCAAGACAGGTCTTTAATAGGCGATGAGCAGTTCTTC | TRBV4-1 | - | TRBJ2-1 | few
CASSWTGDYNEQFF | TGTGCCAGCAGTTGGACAGGGGATTACAATGAGCAGTTCTTC | TRBV28 | TRBD1 | TRBJ2-1 | -
CSVEDAGLPGTQYF | TGCAGCGTTGAAGATGCGGGCCTCCCGGGAACCCAGTACTTC | TRBV29-1 | - | TRBJ2-5 | few
CASSFIQMNTEAFF | TGTGCCAGCAGCTTTATTCAGATGAACACTGAAGCTTTCTTT | TRBV13 | - | TRBJ1-1 | -
CASSQVGPVGKNIQYF | TGTGCCAGCTCCCAAGTTGGGCCAGTGGGCAAAAACATTCAGTACTTC | TRBV18 | - | TRBJ2-4 | -
CASTQFPNYGYTF | TGTGCCAGCACCCAGTTTCCCAACTATGGCTACACCTTC | TRBV28 | - | TRBJ1-2 | -
CASSIQGYNEQFF | TGTGCCAGCAGCATTCAGGGTTACAATGAGCAGTTCTTC | TRBV9 | - | TRBJ2-1 | -
CASSLGLAGVDEQFF | TGCGCCAGCAGCTTGGGCTTAGCGGGGGTAGATGAGCAGTTCTTC | TRBV5-1 | TRBD2 | TRBJ2-1 | few
CASSLGQSGNTIYF | TGCGCCAGCAGCTTGGGGCAATCTGGAAACACCATATATTTT | TRBV5-1 | - | TRBJ1-3 | -
CASSLGVGGISYEQYF | TGTGCCAGCAGCCTGGGCGTGGGAGGGATCTCCTACGAGCAGTACTTC | TRBV7-2 | TRBD2 | TRBJ2-7 | -
CASSHGTDPTDTQYF | TGCGCCAGCAGCCACGGGACAGACCCCACAGATACGCAGTATTTT | TRBV5-1 | TRBD1 | TRBJ2-3 | -
CASSLLGLASYEQYF | TGTGCCAGCAGTTTATTGGGACTAGCATCCTACGAGCAGTACTTC | TRBV27 | TRBD2 | TRBJ2-7 | -
CAWSRDRARSQPQHF | TGTGCCTGGAGTAGGGACAGGGCTAGAAGTCAGCCCCAGCATTTT | TRBV30 | TRBD1 | TRBJ1-5 | -
CASSPSSVLIEGGQYF | TGTGCCAGCTCACCGTCCTCGGTACTGATAGAAGGCGGGCAGTACTTC | TRBV18 | - | TRBJ2-7 | -
CASSQDGSGSSYEQYF | TGCGCCAGCAGCCAAGATGGTAGCGGGAGTTCCTACGAGCAGTACTTC | TRBV4-1 | TRBD2 | TRBJ2-7 | -
CASSRDRGGSTGELFF | TGTGCCAGTAGTAGGGACAGGGGAGGTAGTACCGGGGAGCTGTTTTTT | TRBV19 | TRBD1 | TRBJ2-2 | few
CASRLKGGKAFF | TGTGCCAGCAGATTGAAGGGGGGGAAAGCTTTCTTT | TRBV27 | - | TRBJ1-1 | -
CASSVGGRPMDGYTF | TGTGCCAGCAGCGTAGGCGGGCGGCCGATGGATGGCTACACCTTC | TRBV9 | - | TRBJ1-2 | -
CASSQTFGEQYF | TGTGCCAGCAGCCAAACTTTTGGCGAGCAGTACTTC | TRBV28 | - | TRBJ2-7 | -
CASSFQGGVIDEQFF | TGTGCCAGCAGCTTTCAGGGAGGGGTTATAGATGAGCAGTTCTTC | TRBV7-2 | TRBD2 | TRBJ2-1 | -
CASSPPAGEPLYQETQYF | TGTGCCAGCTCACCCCCAGCGGGAGAACCCCTGTACCAAGAGACCCAGTACTTC | TRBV18 | TRBD2 | TRBJ2-5 | once
CSVARPGEYEQYF | TGCAGCGTCGCCCGCCCGGGGGAATACGAGCAGTACTTC | TRBV29-1 | - | TRBJ2-7 | -
CAWSVRGITDTQYF | TGTGCCTGGAGTGTACGGGGGATCACAGATACGCAGTATTTT | TRBV30 | - | TRBJ2-3 | -
CASSESGGRKNTEAFF | TGCGCCAGCAGTGAGTCCGGGGGACGGAAGAACACTGAAGCTTTCTTT | TRBV10-1 | - | TRBJ1-1 | -
CASSLDLDTQYF | TGCGCCAGCAGCTTGGATCTAGATACGCAGTATTTT | TRBV5-1 | - | TRBJ2-3 | few
CASSLGQGNTGELFF | TGTGCCAGCAGCCTCGGACAGGGAAACACCGGGGAGCTGTTTTTT | TRBV6-4 | TRBD1 | TRBJ2-2 | -
CASSKAGDLDEQYF | TGTGCCAGTAGTAAAGCGGGAGATCTGGACGAGCAGTACTTC | TRBV19 | TRBD2 | TRBJ2-7 | -
CASSGYREFNNQPQHF | TGTGCCAGCAGCGGGTACAGGGAGTTCAACAATCAGCCCCAGCATTTT | TRBV5-6 | - | TRBJ1-5 | few
CASSIIEGGYNEQFF | TGTGCCAGTAGTATAATCGAAGGGGGTTACAATGAGCAGTTCTTC | TRBV19 | - | TRBJ2-1 | few
CASSSPGHRLSQHF | TGTGCCAGTAGTTCTCCGGGACATCGTTTATCCCAGCATTTT | TRBV19 | - | TRBJ1-5 | -
CASSESGETGELFF | TGTGCCAGCAGTGAGTCGGGAGAGACCGGGGAGCTGTTTTTT | TRBV6-4 | - | TRBJ2-2 | -
CAISELRTGLNSPLHF | TGTGCCATCAGTGAGTTAAGGACAGGGTTGAATTCACCCCTCCACTTT | TRBV10-3 | TRBD1 | TRBJ1-6 | -